Below, 15 T cell receptor beta chains from the same sample are listed, as sequenced in a study of T-cell reconstitution after alpha-beta-depleted transplantation in children. A library of TCRbeta sequences, prepared with unique molecular identifiers, was generated. Each CDR3 protein is one row after TCRdb ran MiXCR on the PCR reads. Here the sample spans over 400,000 distinct CDR3 sequences, under 15% being singletons. This specimen was PBMCs from the stem cell graft donor, taken from the stem cell graft. These receptors originate from a human donor who donated a stem cell graft to a child with combined immunodeficiency.

This sequence joins TRBV24-1 and TRBJ2-1, with TRBD2 identical over 12 bases. There are 17 residues in the CDR3. From germline, CDR1 is KGHDR and CDR2 SFDVKD. J lost 4 bases, V lost 4 bases, and 7 bases had no gene match. The CDR3 reads CATSDSKTSGSYNEQFF. CDR3 sequence (DNA): TGTGCCACCAGTGACTCCAAGACTAGCGGGAGTTACAATGAGCAGTTCTTC.

A few counts support this clonotype. The CDR3 DNA sequence: TGTGCCAGCAGCGTAGTTGGAAGCACAGATACGCAGTATTTT. It specifies CASSVVGSTDTQYF. The chain combines TRBV9 with TRBJ2-3, with D uncertain. With 0 bases removed from V and 0 bases from J, the gap between germline ends came to 5 bases. The CDR3 has 14 amino acids. CDR1 and CDR2 from the germline V gene are SGDLS and YYNGEE.

This clonotype was detected only a few times. J is TRBJ2-5 and V is TRBV20-1, with D perhaps being TRBD1 or TRBD2 (5 bases each). CDR1 DFQATT and CDR2 SNEGSKA come from the germline V gene (reference sequence). V dropped 6 bases and J dropped 2 bases, with 16 bases sitting between them. The CDR3 runs to 14 residues. DNA for the CDR3: TGCAGTGCACGTGACCGGGACCCACAAGAGACCCAGTACTTC. This encodes CSARDRDPQETQYF.

This clonotype has ten or more counts. The chain is built from TRBV25-1 and TRBJ2-5; TRBD2 is a possible D gene (5 bases). There are 14 residues in the CDR3. From germline, CDR1 is MGHDK and CDR2 SYGVNS. V lost 3 bases and J 0 bases, leaving 8 bases between the germline ends. As DNA, the CDR3 is TGTGCCAGCAGTGAGGGAGAATACCAAGAGACCCAGTACTTC. It encodes CASSEGEYQETQYF.

This chain uses TRBV4-2 with TRBJ2-1, with D perhaps TRBD2 (6 bases). The CDR3 runs to 11 residues. The germline V gene has CDR1 LGHNA and CDR2 YNFKEQ. With 1 base removed from V and 12 bases from J, the gap between germline ends came to 7 bases. In DNA, the CDR3 is TGTGCCAGCAGCCAAGGGGGGGTGCAGTTCTTC. This sequence encodes CASSQGGVQFF.

This clonotype was counted only a few times. The V and J genes are TRBV12-3 or TRBV12-4 and TRBJ2-1; D may be TRBD1 (5 bases). The CDR3 consists of 11 residues. Trimming took off 3 bases at V and 12 bases at J, with 9 bases between the two ends. Here the CDR3 DNA reads TGTGCCAGCAGTTTTGGGGCGGTGCAGTTCTTC. Encoded protein: CASSFGAVQFF.

The V and J genes are TRBV7-9 and TRBJ2-3; 9 bases match TRBD2. The ends lost 5 bases at V and 2 bases at J; junction bases unmatched: 5. The CDR3 is 15 amino acids. Germline V lookup: CDR1 SEHNR, CDR2 FQNEAQ (reference sequence). The CDR3 loop is CASSRTSALTDTQYF. The CDR3 DNA reads TGTGCCAGCAGCCGGACTAGCGCTCTCACAGATACGCAGTATTTT.

This clonotype was picked up a small number of times. The V gene is TRBV6-2 or TRBV6-3, the J gene TRBJ2-7, with a weak D call TRBD2 (5 bases). V gave up 8 bases and J gave up 6 bases, with 17 bases separating them. Germline V CDR1 and CDR2: MNHEY, SVGEGT. The CDR3 extends over 13 amino acids. As DNA, the CDR3 is TGTGCCAGCGGACCGAGGACTCGGGGCGAGCAGTACTTC. It is translated as CASGPRTRGEQYF.

There are many counts of this clonotype. The V and J genes are TRBV29-1 and TRBJ2-1; a possible D gene is TRBD2 (6 bases). Between the trimmed V and J ends, which lost 1 base and 3 bases, there was a span of 10 bases. In germline, CDR1 is SQVTM, CDR2 ANQGSEA. CDR3 size: 14 residues. The CDR3 bases are TGCAGCGTTGAAGGGCAGGACTACTACAATGAGCAGTTCTTC. The encoded protein is CSVEGQDYYNEQFF.

The V and J genes are TRBV21-1 and TRBJ2-3. TRBV21-1 is termed a pseudogene. This CDR3 is built from 12 residues. The CDR3 bases are TGTGCCAGCAGCAAAGCTGCAGATACGCAGTATTTT. As protein: CASSKAADTQYF.

The chain uses TRBV6-1 and TRBJ1-4; D unresolved. V was shortened by 8 bases and J by 4 bases, with 11 bases between the two germline ends. The CDR3 covers 13 residues. Germline V gene sequence: CDR1 MNHNS, CDR2 SASEGT. The CDR3 DNA sequence: TGTGCCAGCTCTTGGAGTATTAATGAAAAACTGTTTTTT. Translated, it gives CASSWSINEKLFF.

As to this clonotype: The conserved final phenylalanine or tryptophan is absent from the CDR3, which likely points to a read error. V gene TRBV29-1 combines with J gene TRBJ1-5; no reliable D call. Germline V gives CDR1 SQVTM, CDR2 ANQGSEA. V was shortened by 3 bases and J by 9 bases, with 15 bases between the two germline ends. The CDR3 runs 13 residues. CDR3: CSVDGGGRGPQHS. DNA for the CDR3: TGCAGCGTTGATGGTGGAGGCCGAGGGCCCCAGCATTCT.

Many counts were recorded for this clonotype. The rearrangement joins TRBV12-3 or TRBV12-4 to TRBJ2-7, with unresolved D. This CDR3 contains 13 residues. V was shortened by 1 base and J by 3 bases, with 7 bases between the two germline ends. The CDR3 here is CASSLGGHYEQYF. The CDR3 DNA follows: TGTGCCAGCAGTTTAGGGGGTCACTACGAGCAGTACTTC.

Details on this clonotype: One end of the junction does not line up with germline, which may come from a read error. The J gene is TRBJ2-2, the V gene TRBV5-1; 7 bases map to TRBD1. CDR1 SGHRS and CDR2 YFSETQ come from the germline V gene. The CDR3 is 18 residues long. CDR3 DNA: TGCGCCAACAGCCGACGGTCGGGGACAGAGTTTTCTACCGGGGAGCTGTTTTTT. This gives the protein CANSRRSGTEFSTGELFF.

This clonotype was counted only a few times. V gene TRBV12-3 or TRBV12-4 combines with J gene TRBJ2-7, with TRBD2 matching 9 bases. This CDR3 comprises 16 residues. The ends lost 7 bases at V and 5 bases at J; junction bases unmatched: 15. CDR3 coding DNA: TGTGCCAGCACCAAACTCCTGGCTAGCGGGGACGACGAGCAGTACTTC. It translates to CASTKLLASGDDEQYF.